What follows are 17 T cell receptor beta chains derived from one specimen sequenced in a study of T cells after yellow fever vaccination. MiXCR was run by TCRdb on the 5' RACE reads, yielding one entry per CDR3 protein. The sample lists under 150,000 distinct CDR3 sequences, more than 6% occurring once. Sequenced material: CD4+ T cells sorted from PBMCs, taken 5 days after the yellow fever booster vaccination. All receptors derive from a man aged 25-45 years who received the YFV17D yellow fever vaccine.

This clonotype was counted many times. The genes are TRBV16 and TRBJ1-4, with a tentative D call TRBD1 (5 bases). The CDR3 spans 12 residues. V lost 4 bases, J lost 10 bases, and 10 bases lay in between. The germline gives CDR1 KGHSY, CDR2 FQNENV. The DNA for the CDR3 is TGTGCCAGCAGCCGGGACGGCCGAAAACTGTTTTTT. Its translation: CASSRDGRKLFF.

J is TRBJ2-5 and V is TRBV5-1; 10 bases line up with TRBD2. CDR1 is SGHRS, CDR2 YFSETQ, per germline. The CDR3 is 16 amino acids. Trimming removed 4 bases from V and 5 bases from J; junction bases left unmatched: 11. For the CDR3, the DNA is TGCGCCAGCAGCGAGGGAGCGGGAGGGCCAGCGGAGACCCAGTACTTC. It translates to CASSEGAGGPAETQYF.

There are many counts of this clonotype. The chain is built from TRBV5-6 and TRBJ1-1, with no clear D. Germline V gene lookup returns CDR1 SGHDT and CDR2 YYEEEE. The V and J ends lost 0 bases and 0 bases respectively, with 6 bases between them. The CDR3 extends over 14 amino acids. CDR3 bases: TGTGCCAGCAGCTTGGAATGGGTGAACACTGAAGCTTTCTTT. Residues: CASSLEWVNTEAFF. The full variable domain, with the rest looked up from reference TRBV5-6 and TRBJ1-1, is DAGVTQSPTHLIKTRGQQVTLRCSPKSGHDTVSWYQQALGQGPQFIFQYYEEEERQRGNFPDRFSGHQFPNYSSELNVNALLLGDSALYLCASSLEWVNTEAFFGQGTRLTVV.

The sample holds many counts of this clonotype. The CDR3 bases are TGCGCCAGCAGCTTGGGCAGTACCTACGAGCAGTACTTC. Its protein is CASSLGSTYEQYF. The chain uses TRBV5-1 and TRBJ2-7; the D is unclear. Per germline, CDR1 SGHRS and CDR2 YFSETQ. V dropped 0 bases and J dropped 2 bases, with 6 bases sitting between them. The CDR3 totals 13 residues.

This clonotype was seen ten or more times. The chain employs TRBV30 and TRBJ1-3; D not certain. CDR1 is GTSNPN and CDR2 is SVGIG in the germline V gene (reference sequence). CDR3 length: 13 residues. V was pared by 2 bases and J by 2 bases, with 7 bases between. DNA for the CDR3: TGTGCCTGGAGTCCCCCCCCTGGAAACACCATATATTTT. Translating it yields CAWSPPPGNTIYF.

This clonotype showed up many times. V and J are TRBV7-6 and TRBJ2-1; 12 bases agree with TRBD2. The CDR3 runs 17 residues. Germline V gene sequence: CDR1 SGHVS, CDR2 FNYEAQ. V dropped 6 bases and J dropped 1; count of bases not matched to a gene: 7. CDR3 sequence: CASSFRLAGESYNEQFF. CDR3 DNA: TGTGCCAGCAGTTTCAGACTAGCGGGAGAATCCTACAATGAGCAGTTCTTC.

V is TRBV5-1 and J is TRBJ2-2, with 7 bases matching TRBD1. Germline assignment: CDR1 SGHRS and CDR2 YFSETQ. The length of the CDR3 is 16 residues. J gave up 5 bases and V 4 bases, and 11 bases lay outside the gene matches. The CDR3 DNA is TGCGCCAGCAGCCCCCTCGGGACAGCAATAACCGGGGAGCTGTTTTTT. Translating gives CASSPLGTAITGELFF.

In its sample, this clonotype was seen many times. The chain employs TRBV7-2 and TRBJ2-7; the D is unclear. The CDR3 spans 13 residues. The germline V and J ends were trimmed by 2 bases and 3 bases, with 8 bases remaining between them. Germline V gene sequence: CDR1 SGHTA, CDR2 FQGNSA. Here the CDR3 reads CASSLKSDYEQYF. In DNA form, the CDR3 reads TGTGCCAGCAGCTTAAAGTCGGACTACGAGCAGTACTTC.

This clonotype was detected many times. This chain connects TRBV7-6 to TRBJ2-1; TRBD2 agrees at 9 bases. CDR1 is SGHVS, CDR2 FNYEAQ, per germline. After removal of 4 bases from V and 7 bases from J, the junction contained 14 bases not matched to a gene. The CDR3 runs 17 residues. Here the CDR3 DNA reads TGTGCCAGCAGCTCTATGGGGTCGGGGCGGGAGGGGAATGAGCAGTTCTTC. The encoded protein is CASSSMGSGREGNEQFF.

This clonotype was counted many times. This chain uses TRBV19 with TRBJ2-3; a weak D match, TRBD1 (5 bases). CDR1 and CDR2 from the germline V gene are LNHDA and SQIVND (reference sequence). The CDR3 has 15 amino acids. The V end lost 1 base, the J end lost 3 bases, and 11 bases lay between the germline ends. In DNA form, the CDR3 reads TGTGCCAGTAGTATAGGCGGCAGGGCAACAGATACGCAGTATTTT. Protein: CASSIGGRATDTQYF. Full variable domain (remainder filled in from reference TRBV19 and TRBJ2-3): DGGITQSPKYLFRKEGQNVTLSCEQNLNHDAMYWYRQDPGQGLRLIYYSQIVNDFQKGDIAEGYSVSREKKESFPLTVTSAQKNPTAFYLCASSIGGRATDTQYFGPGTRLTVL.

This clonotype was recorded at least ten times. This chain connects TRBV20-1 to TRBJ2-1; D not resolved. CDR1 DFQATT and CDR2 SNEGSKA come from the germline V gene (reference sequence). The V gene lost 1 base and the J gene lost 6 bases, with 19 bases spanning the gap. The length of the CDR3 is 16 residues. The CDR3 here is CSARARPTYSGNEQFF. The CDR3 coding sequence is TGCAGTGCTAGAGCCCGGCCAACCTATAGTGGCAATGAGCAGTTCTTC.

This clonotype was counted between two and nine times. This sequence joins TRBV12-3 or TRBV12-4 and TRBJ1-1; TRBD1 might be the D (6 bases). CDR3 length: 14 amino acids. The V gene lost 5 bases and the J gene lost 4 bases, with 14 bases spanning the gap. This CDR3 reads CASSPTGWGTEAFF. DNA for the CDR3: TGTGCCAGCAGTCCGACAGGATGGGGCACTGAAGCTTTCTTT.

This clonotype was observed at least ten times. The chain has TRBV20-1 and TRBJ1-2; D possibly corresponds to TRBD1 (6 bases). The CDR3 totals 15 residues. V shed 5 bases and J shed 8 bases, with 24 bases lying between them. Germline V gives CDR1 DFQATT, CDR2 SNEGSKA (reference sequence). CDR3 in amino acids: CSAGIMGGRVFGYTF. As DNA, the CDR3 is TGCAGTGCTGGGATCATGGGGGGCCGTGTCTTCGGCTACACCTTC.

This clonotype came up many times. The V call is TRBV7-2, the J call TRBJ2-3, with 7 bases that match TRBD1. Germline lookup yields CDR1 SGHTA and CDR2 FQGNSA. The CDR3 contains 13 residues. The V and J ends lost 3 bases and 4 bases, in that order; junction bases with no gene match: 1. In DNA, the CDR3 is TGTGCCAGCAGCTTCGACAGGGCAGATACGCAGTATTTT. This encodes CASSFDRADTQYF. Using reference TRBV7-2 and TRBJ2-3 for the parts outside the CDR3, the full variable domain is GAGVSQSPSNKVTEKGKDVELRCDPISGHTALYWYRQSLGQGLEFLIYFQGNSAPDKSGLPSDRFSAERTGGSVSTLTIQRTQQEDSAVYLCASSFDRADTQYFGPGTRLTVL.

The chain combines TRBV20-1 with TRBJ2-1, with 9 bases matching TRBD2. CDR1 DFQATT and CDR2 SNEGSKA come from the germline V gene (reference sequence). After removal of 1 base from V and 6 bases from J, the junction contained 4 bases not matched to a gene. The CDR3 covers 14 residues. CDR3: CSARVGGRANEQFF. The CDR3 DNA reads TGCAGTGCTAGAGTAGGCGGGAGGGCCAATGAGCAGTTCTTC.

This clonotype has at least ten counts. The V and J genes are TRBV6-6 and TRBJ2-7; weak D call: TRBD2 (5 bases). Germline assignment: CDR1 MNHNY and CDR2 SVGAGI (reference sequence). Deletions cut 7 bases from V and 3 bases from J, with 13 bases between. The CDR3 runs 13 residues. The CDR3: CASNAGGNYEQYF. CDR3 nucleotide sequence: TGTGCCAGCAACGCCGGAGGCAACTACGAGCAGTACTTC.

The rearrangement links TRBV18 to TRBJ2-7; 9 nucleotides match TRBD1. CDR3 length: 16 amino acids. CDR1 KGHSH and CDR2 LQKENI come from the germline V gene. The V and J ends lost 0 bases and 5 bases, in that order; junction bases with no gene match: 8. The CDR3 loop is CASSPPLGQGRHEQYF. In DNA, the CDR3 is TGTGCCAGCTCACCACCGCTCGGACAGGGGAGGCACGAGCAGTACTTC. Complete variable domain (other parts from reference TRBV18 and TRBJ2-7): NAGVMQNPRHLVRRRGQEARLRCSPMKGHSHVYWYRQLPEEGLKFMVYLQKENIIDESGMPKERFSAEFPKEGPSILRIQQVVRGDSAAYFCASSPPLGQGRHEQYFGPGTRLTVT.